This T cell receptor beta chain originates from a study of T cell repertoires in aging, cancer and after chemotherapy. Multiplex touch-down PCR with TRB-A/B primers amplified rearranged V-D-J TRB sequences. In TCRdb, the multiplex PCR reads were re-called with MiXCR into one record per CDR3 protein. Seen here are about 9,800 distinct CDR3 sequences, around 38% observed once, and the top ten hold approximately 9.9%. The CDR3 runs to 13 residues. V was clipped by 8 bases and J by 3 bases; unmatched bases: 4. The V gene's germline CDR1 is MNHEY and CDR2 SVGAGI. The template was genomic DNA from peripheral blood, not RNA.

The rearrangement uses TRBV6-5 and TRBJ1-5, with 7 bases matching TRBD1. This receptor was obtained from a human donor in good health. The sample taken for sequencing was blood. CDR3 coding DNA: TGTGCCAGCCGGGGACAGTTCAATCAGCCCCAGCATTTT. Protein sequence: CASRGQFNQPQHF.